The source of this T cell receptor beta chain is a study of CD8 T cells in ankylosing spondylitis. Study results and caveats: Characteristic of ankylosing spondylitis blood, it appeared, was a TCR beta motif comprising eight highly homologous variants.

The authors made TCR beta libraries by quantitative 5'-RACE with molecular barcodes. Each CDR3 protein is one row after TCRdb ran MiXCR on the 5' RACE reads. Of about 240,000 distinct CDR3 sequences in the sample, approximately 11% were seen once. Many counts were recorded for this clonotype. The antigen is undetermined. V trimming: 0 bases; J trimming: 11 bases; junction bases outside the gene matches: 8. The CDR3 totals 14 residues. Germline V lookup: CDR1 SGHRS, CDR2 YFSETQ. Source material: blood, either unsorted or a sorted T cell fraction (not recorded which). The clonotype originates from a male donor with ankylosing spondylitis or in good health (not recorded which). This chain uses TRBV5-1 with TRBJ2-1; 7 bases line up with TRBD1. This CDR3 reads CASSLGGTDNKQFF. CDR3 nucleotides: TGCGCCAGCAGCTTGGGAGGGACAGACAACAAGCAGTTCTTC.